These 6 T cell receptor beta chains originate from one sample sequenced in a study of blood T cell repertoires in COVID-19. Libraries were prepared by immunoSEQ multiplex PCR; TCRdb keeps only in-frame clonotypes and omits some of them. The data hold about 210,000 clones, with just under 85% observed a single time. Input material: peripheral blood. These receptors originate from a woman in her 50s with active or convalescent COVID-19.

The chain links TRBV5-6 to TRBJ2-7, with a tentative D call TRBD1 (5 bases). Germline CDR1 is SGHDT and CDR2 is YYEEEE. This CDR3 is 12 amino acids long. V was trimmed by 1 base and J by 9 bases, leaving 11 bases between them. The CDR3 sequence: CASSLSGKGQYF. DNA for the CDR3: TGTGCCAGCAGCTTGTCAGGGAAGGGGCAGTACTTC.

The chain joins TRBV7-9 to TRBJ2-5; D may be TRBD2 (6 bases). The CDR3 totals 13 residues. The V end was cut by 7 bases, the J end by 5 bases, with 14 bases between. CDR1 and CDR2 from the germline V gene are SEHNR and FQNEAQ (reference sequence). As DNA, the CDR3 is TGTGCCAGCAACCCGCCCCGGGAGGAGACCCAGTACTTC. Amino acid sequence: CASNPPREETQYF.

The chain is built from TRBV12-3 or TRBV12-4 and TRBJ1-1; the D is unclear. The CDR3 is 13 amino acids. V was pared by 5 bases and J by 3 bases, with 10 bases between. The CDR3 DNA is TGTGCCAGCAGTCCTACGATCGACACTGAAGCTTTCTTT. This sequence encodes CASSPTIDTEAFF.

The chain joins TRBV5-4 to TRBJ2-7, with D possibly matching TRBD2 (6 bases). The CDR3 has 14 amino acids. Germline V gene sequence: CDR1 SGHNT, CDR2 YYREEE (reference sequence). Between the trimmed V and J ends, which lost 0 bases and 4 bases, there was a span of 11 bases. The CDR3 coding sequence is TGTGCCAGCAGCTTGGAGAACGGGAGATACGAGCAGTACTTC. It encodes CASSLENGRYEQYF.

The chain carries TRBV10-3 and TRBJ1-1; TRBD1 agrees at 7 bases. This CDR3 has 17 amino acids. V lost 6 bases, J lost 4 bases, and 17 bases stayed unmatched. Germline loops: CDR1 ENHRY, CDR2 SYGVKD. CDR3: CAISLRGLTTGPTEAFF. The CDR3 bases are TGTGCCATCAGCCTAAGAGGGTTAACGACAGGGCCCACTGAAGCTTTCTTT.

V is TRBV12-5 and J is TRBJ1-1; D call uncertain. Trimming stripped 3 bases from V and 1 base from J, with 6 bases between. The CDR3 spans 13 residues. Germline values: CDR1 LGHNT, CDR2 FRNRAP. The CDR3 protein is CASGFQANTEAFF. CDR3 nucleotides: TGTGCTAGTGGTTTTCAGGCGAACACTGAAGCTTTCTTT.